This section outlines one T cell receptor (beta chain) sequence together with its context. Its target is not known. Each CDR3 protein is one row after TCRdb ran MiXCR on the RACE reads. The data show approximately 340,000 distinct CDR3 sequences, with approximately 6.3% seen just once and more than 7% held by the top ten. The record originates from a study of human T cells and chemical hapten exposure. General study points: Expanded TCR sets contained significantly more large CDR3 similarity clusters than controls.

Trimming took off 2 bases at V and 7 bases at J, with 18 bases between the two ends. The CDR3 is made up of 17 amino acids. CDR1 SNHLY and CDR2 FYNNEI come from the germline V gene. Stated time point: patch test 1, 2 weeks after DPC sensitization. Sample treatment: therapeutic diphenylcyclopropenone sensitization with weekly scalp DPC. The input for sequencing was whole blood, taken in connection with sensitization to the hapten diphenylcyclopropenone (DPC). The clonotype originates from a woman aged 18-35 years with alopecia areata. Some clones in this sample may be carry-over from other donors' samples. The chain has TRBV2 and TRBJ1-6; D gene ambiguous. CDR3 loop: CASSELGSADGNSPLHF. The CDR3 coding sequence is TGTGCCAGCAGTGAACTCGGCAGCGCTGACGGGAATTCACCCCTCCACTTT.